These T cell receptor beta chains were read from a single sample in a study of shared clonotypes between healthy human individuals. Method: immunoSEQ multiplex PCR; TCRdb's copy keeps in-frame clones and lacks some. The table includes some 350,000 clones, over 65% detected once. The sample comprised memory CD4+ T cells sorted from blood. The origin of the receptors is a man under 40 in good health. Each CDR3 is given with its conserved first and last residue. The order of the fields is J gene, V gene, clone size, D gene, CDR3 protein, CDR3 DNA. The D gene is left open where the match is weak. Size values are once, few and many counts, or a class for expanded clones, and some rows have none.

j_call: TRBJ2-1; v_call: TRBV27; clone_size: once; d_call: .; cdr3_aa: CASSFLGPVAWSSYNEQFF; cdr3_nt: TGTGCCAGCAGTTTTCTGGGCCCTGTTGCTTGGAGCTCCTACAATGAGCAGTTCTTC
j_call: TRBJ2-1; v_call: TRBV9; clone_size: .; d_call: .; cdr3_aa: CASSAKIMDNEQFF; cdr3_nt: TGTGCCAGCAGCGCGAAGATAATGGACAATGAGCAGTTCTTC
j_call: TRBJ2-7; v_call: TRBV11-2; clone_size: .; d_call: .; cdr3_aa: CASSFLLAGLYEQYF; cdr3_nt: TGTGCCAGCAGCTTCCTGTTGGCAGGGCTGTACGAGCAGTACTTC
j_call: TRBJ1-2; v_call: TRBV30; clone_size: .; d_call: .; cdr3_aa: CAWSVRRGEYGYTF; cdr3_nt: TGTGCCTGGAGTGTACGAAGGGGGGAGTACGGCTACACCTTC
j_call: TRBJ2-5; v_call: TRBV19; clone_size: .; d_call: .; cdr3_aa: CASTRGGAETQYF; cdr3_nt: TGTGCCAGTACGCGAGGCGGAGCAGAGACCCAGTACTTC
j_call: TRBJ2-1; v_call: TRBV5-6; clone_size: .; d_call: TRBD2; cdr3_aa: CASSPRGLAEQFF; cdr3_nt: TGTGCCAGCAGCCCCCGGGGACTAGCGGAGCAGTTCTTC
j_call: TRBJ2-7; v_call: TRBV6-6; clone_size: .; d_call: TRBD1; cdr3_aa: CASRDRQGPISYEQYF; cdr3_nt: TGTGCCAGCAGGGACCGACAGGGGCCAATCTCCTACGAGCAGTACTTC
j_call: TRBJ2-3; v_call: TRBV14; clone_size: .; d_call: .; cdr3_aa: CASSSGPLTYF; cdr3_nt: TGTGCCAGCAGTTCTGGACCTCTGACGTATTTT
j_call: TRBJ2-6; v_call: TRBV7-9; clone_size: .; d_call: .; cdr3_aa: CASSQRVPGANVLTF; cdr3_nt: TGTGCCAGCAGCCAGAGAGTCCCTGGGGCCAACGTCCTGACTTTC
j_call: TRBJ1-1; v_call: TRBV5-4; clone_size: .; d_call: TRBD1; cdr3_aa: CASSVITWTGNTEAFF; cdr3_nt: TGTGCCAGCAGCGTAATTACTTGGACAGGGAACACTGAAGCTTTCTTT
j_call: TRBJ2-6; v_call: TRBV5-5; clone_size: .; d_call: .; cdr3_aa: CASSLGVPGANVLTF; cdr3_nt: TGTGCCAGCAGCTTGGGGGTTCCTGGGGCCAACGTCCTGACTTTC